These T cell receptor beta chains were read from a single sample in a study of PD-L1 blockade in urothelial cancer. TCRdb keeps only in-frame clones here, not all; method: immunoSEQ multiplex PCR. The repertoire holds around 100,000 clones, with around 90% as singletons. The sample here was PBMCs, taken around atezolizumab (anti-PD-L1) treatment. The receptors originated from a man in his sixties with urothelial cancer. Each CDR3 is given with its conserved first and last residue. D genes are given only for firm matches. Not every row has a clone size; where given, it reads once, few, many or a size class.

cdr3_length: 15; clone_size: NA; j_call: TRBJ2-7; v_call: TRBV6-5; d_call: NA; cdr3_nt: TGTGCCAGCAGTTCGAGGGCATCCGTCTCCTACGAGCAGTACTTC; cdr3_aa: CASSSRASVSYEQYF
cdr3_length: 15; clone_size: once; j_call: TRBJ1-6; v_call: TRBV7-9; d_call: TRBD1; cdr3_nt: TGTGCCAGCAGCCCGCTAGGACAGGGTAATTCACCCCTCCACTTT; cdr3_aa: CASSPLGQGNSPLHF
cdr3_length: 18; clone_size: NA; j_call: TRBJ2-7; v_call: TRBV5-1; d_call: NA; cdr3_nt: TGCGCCAGCAGCTTGGCCGTCTTTACGTGGGCAGGGGAACACGAGCAGTACTTC; cdr3_aa: CASSLAVFTWAGEHEQYF
cdr3_length: 15; clone_size: once; j_call: TRBJ2-5; v_call: TRBV18; d_call: NA; cdr3_nt: TGTGCCAGCTCACTTCAGGACAGCTCGGATGAGACCCAGTACTTC; cdr3_aa: CASSLQDSSDETQYF
cdr3_length: 14; clone_size: NA; j_call: TRBJ2-1; v_call: TRBV27; d_call: TRBD1; cdr3_nt: TGTGCCAGCACCGCCGGGACAGCGGACAATGAGCAGTTCTTC; cdr3_aa: CASTAGTADNEQFF
cdr3_length: 13; clone_size: NA; j_call: TRBJ2-1; v_call: TRBV7-7; d_call: NA; cdr3_nt: TGTGCTAGCAGCGCCACTGAGGGCAATGAGCAGTTCTTC; cdr3_aa: CASSATEGNEQFF
cdr3_length: 15; clone_size: once; j_call: TRBJ2-1; v_call: TRBV6-1; d_call: TRBD2; cdr3_nt: TGTGCCAGCAGTGACGGGAGGGCGGGGAACAATGAGCAGTTCTTC; cdr3_aa: CASSDGRAGNNEQFF
cdr3_length: 15; clone_size: NA; j_call: TRBJ1-1; v_call: TRBV11-2; d_call: TRBD1; cdr3_nt: TGTGCCAGCAGCTCAAAGGACAGGGGAGACTCTGAAGCTTTCTTT; cdr3_aa: CASSSKDRGDSEAFF
cdr3_length: 15; clone_size: NA; j_call: TRBJ2-7; v_call: TRBV6-6; d_call: TRBD1; cdr3_nt: TGTGCCAGCAGTTACATTCCGGGACAGGGCCGGGAGCAGTACTTC; cdr3_aa: CASSYIPGQGREQYF
cdr3_length: 15; clone_size: NA; j_call: TRBJ2-1; v_call: TRBV5-4; d_call: TRBD2; cdr3_nt: TGTGCCAGCAGCTTGCGTCGGGGGGGCTACAATGAGCAGTTCTTC; cdr3_aa: CASSLRRGGYNEQFF
cdr3_length: 14; clone_size: NA; j_call: TRBJ2-7; v_call: TRBV30; d_call: NA; cdr3_nt: TGTGCCTGGGGGCAGGGGATCGGCTCCTACGAGCAGTACTTC; cdr3_aa: CAWGQGIGSYEQYF
cdr3_length: 16; clone_size: NA; j_call: TRBJ1-5; v_call: TRBV2; d_call: TRBD1; cdr3_nt: TGTGCCAGCAGTAAACGGGAGGGACAAGGGGGCCAGCCCCAGCATTTT; cdr3_aa: CASSKREGQGGQPQHF
cdr3_length: 12; clone_size: NA; j_call: TRBJ2-5; v_call: TRBV5-1; d_call: NA; cdr3_nt: TGCGCCACCACAGCGGACCAAGAGACCCAGTACTTC; cdr3_aa: CATTADQETQYF
cdr3_length: 16; clone_size: NA; j_call: TRBJ2-3; v_call: TRBV4-1; d_call: NA; cdr3_nt: TGCGCCAGCAGCCCGCAGGGGCTCCTTAGCACAGATACGCAGTATTTT; cdr3_aa: CASSPQGLLSTDTQYF
cdr3_length: 16; clone_size: few; j_call: TRBJ2-1; v_call: TRBV7-9; d_call: TRBD2; cdr3_nt: TGTGCCAGCATCTACTCGGGCAGCGGGAGCCCTGATGAGCAGTTCTTC; cdr3_aa: CASIYSGSGSPDEQFF
cdr3_length: 17; clone_size: NA; j_call: TRBJ2-1; v_call: TRBV9; d_call: TRBD1; cdr3_nt: TGTGCCAGCAGCCTAAACCCGGGACAGGGGGCGATGAATGAGCAGTTCTTC; cdr3_aa: CASSLNPGQGAMNEQFF
cdr3_length: 16; clone_size: once; j_call: TRBJ2-1; v_call: TRBV7-9; d_call: NA; cdr3_nt: TGTGCCAGCAGCCGGCTTCCGGGTTCATCCTACAATGAGCAGTTCTTC; cdr3_aa: CASSRLPGSSYNEQFF
cdr3_length: 18; clone_size: NA; j_call: TRBJ1-4; v_call: TRBV11-2; d_call: NA; cdr3_nt: TGTGCCAGCAGCTTAGATCCCTCGGCAGGGCTTAATAATGAAAAACTGTTTTTT; cdr3_aa: CASSLDPSAGLNNEKLFF
cdr3_length: 15; clone_size: NA; j_call: TRBJ2-5; v_call: TRBV10-3; d_call: NA; cdr3_nt: TGTGCCATCAGTGAAGTTGAGAGAACTAAAGAGACCCAGTACTTC; cdr3_aa: CAISEVERTKETQYF
cdr3_length: 12; clone_size: NA; j_call: TRBJ2-7; v_call: TRBV5-1; d_call: NA; cdr3_nt: TGCGCCAGCAGCGCAGATATGTACGAGCAGTACTTC; cdr3_aa: CASSADMYEQYF
cdr3_length: 14; clone_size: NA; j_call: TRBJ2-1; v_call: TRBV10-3; d_call: NA; cdr3_nt: TGTGCCACCAGCCTCCGGGGGGCTAGGAATGAGCAGTTCTTC; cdr3_aa: CATSLRGARNEQFF
cdr3_length: 14; clone_size: NA; j_call: TRBJ1-6; v_call: TRBV6-5; d_call: NA; cdr3_nt: TGTGCCAGCTGGGAGGGCCCTGGGAATTCACCCCTCCACTTT; cdr3_aa: CASWEGPGNSPLHF
cdr3_length: 15; clone_size: NA; j_call: TRBJ2-7; v_call: TRBV6-1; d_call: NA; cdr3_nt: TGTGCCAGCAGTGAAGGGGTCGACAGAGCCTACGAGCAGTACTTC; cdr3_aa: CASSEGVDRAYEQYF
cdr3_length: 12; clone_size: NA; j_call: TRBJ1-2; v_call: TRBV30; d_call: NA; cdr3_nt: TGTGCCTGGAGTCCAGGGAACTGGGGCTACACCTTC; cdr3_aa: CAWSPGNWGYTF
cdr3_length: 13; clone_size: few; j_call: TRBJ2-7; v_call: TRBV7-9; d_call: NA; cdr3_nt: TGTGCCAGCAGCTTAGACACCAACTACGAGCAGTACTTC; cdr3_aa: CASSLDTNYEQYF
cdr3_length: 16; clone_size: NA; j_call: TRBJ1-1; v_call: TRBV6-6; d_call: TRBD1; cdr3_nt: TGTGCCAGCACCCTTTCCGGGACAGGGGGGGCGGGGGAAGCTTTCTTT; cdr3_aa: CASTLSGTGGAGEAFF
cdr3_length: 12; clone_size: NA; j_call: TRBJ1-2; v_call: TRBV6-5; d_call: NA; cdr3_nt: TGTGCCAGCAGATCAGACAGGACCCGCTACACCTTC; cdr3_aa: CASRSDRTRYTF
cdr3_length: 12; clone_size: once; j_call: TRBJ1-1; v_call: TRBV7-9; d_call: NA; cdr3_nt: TGTGCCAGTTTACGGGGGAACACTGAAGCTTTCTTT; cdr3_aa: CASLRGNTEAFF
cdr3_length: 15; clone_size: NA; j_call: TRBJ1-4; v_call: TRBV18; d_call: NA; cdr3_nt: TGTGCCAGCTCACTAAACAGGGAGTCGGGAGAAAAACTGTTTTTT; cdr3_aa: CASSLNRESGEKLFF
cdr3_length: 13; clone_size: NA; j_call: TRBJ1-2; v_call: TRBV9; d_call: NA; cdr3_nt: TGTGCCAGCAGCGTAAAGGGGGACTATGGCTACACCTTC; cdr3_aa: CASSVKGDYGYTF
cdr3_length: 13; clone_size: NA; j_call: TRBJ1-1; v_call: TRBV6-1; d_call: NA; cdr3_nt: TGTGCCAGCAGTAAAGAGAGGAACACTGAAGCTTTCTTT; cdr3_aa: CASSKERNTEAFF
cdr3_length: 13; clone_size: NA; j_call: TRBJ2-7; v_call: TRBV27; d_call: NA; cdr3_nt: TGTGCCAGCAGTTTAGTGAGAACCCACGAGCAGTACTTC; cdr3_aa: CASSLVRTHEQYF
cdr3_length: 14; clone_size: NA; j_call: TRBJ1-2; v_call: TRBV19; d_call: NA; cdr3_nt: TGTGCCAGTAGTATCCGGACAGTTTTCTATGGCTACACCTTC; cdr3_aa: CASSIRTVFYGYTF
cdr3_length: 14; clone_size: NA; j_call: TRBJ1-2; v_call: TRBV5-4; d_call: TRBD1; cdr3_nt: TGTGCCAGCAGCCTTGGACAGGGGCAGGATGGCTACACCTTC; cdr3_aa: CASSLGQGQDGYTF
cdr3_length: 13; clone_size: few; j_call: TRBJ1-5; v_call: TRBV5-1; d_call: NA; cdr3_nt: TGCGCCAGCAGCCCGACGGGGAATCAGCCCCAGCATTTT; cdr3_aa: CASSPTGNQPQHF
cdr3_length: 14; clone_size: NA; j_call: TRBJ1-2; v_call: TRBV9; d_call: NA; cdr3_nt: TGTGCCAGCAGCGTAGCCAGTTCCGACTATGGCTACACCTTC; cdr3_aa: CASSVASSDYGYTF
cdr3_length: 14; clone_size: NA; j_call: TRBJ1-2; v_call: TRBV10-3; d_call: NA; cdr3_nt: TGTGCCATCACCCCCCGGACGGGGAAGGATGGCTACACCTTC; cdr3_aa: CAITPRTGKDGYTF
cdr3_length: 15; clone_size: NA; j_call: TRBJ2-7; v_call: TRBV6-5; d_call: TRBD2; cdr3_nt: TGTGCCAGCAGTTACTCCGGTGCGGGGGGGTTCGAGCAGTACTTC; cdr3_aa: CASSYSGAGGFEQYF
cdr3_length: 15; clone_size: NA; j_call: TRBJ2-6; v_call: TRBV9; d_call: NA; cdr3_nt: TGTGCCAGCAGCGTACTATTCTCTGGGGCCAACGTCCTGACTTTC; cdr3_aa: CASSVLFSGANVLTF
cdr3_length: 17; clone_size: NA; j_call: TRBJ2-4; v_call: TRBV4-1; d_call: TRBD1; cdr3_nt: TGCGCCAGCAGCCAGGAAGGACAGGGCCTAGCCAAAAACATTCAGTACTTC; cdr3_aa: CASSQEGQGLAKNIQYF
cdr3_length: 14; clone_size: NA; j_call: TRBJ2-6; v_call: TRBV29-1; d_call: NA; cdr3_nt: TGCAGCGTTGATACGGGCTCTGGGGCCAACGTCCTGACTTTC; cdr3_aa: CSVDTGSGANVLTF
cdr3_length: 15; clone_size: NA; j_call: TRBJ1-2; v_call: TRBV6-1; d_call: TRBD1; cdr3_nt: TGTGCCAGCAGTATTTTACAGGGGGCGGAAGGTGGCTACACCTTC; cdr3_aa: CASSILQGAEGGYTF
cdr3_length: 13; clone_size: NA; j_call: TRBJ1-3; v_call: TRBV30; d_call: TRBD1; cdr3_nt: TGTGCCTCCCACAGGGGCTCTGGAAACACCATATATTTT; cdr3_aa: CASHRGSGNTIYF
cdr3_length: 14; clone_size: NA; j_call: TRBJ1-5; v_call: TRBV6-1; d_call: NA; cdr3_nt: TGTGCCAGCAGGGACATCTATAGCAATCAGCCCCAGCATTTT; cdr3_aa: CASRDIYSNQPQHF
cdr3_length: 16; clone_size: few; j_call: TRBJ1-6; v_call: TRBV9; d_call: TRBD1; cdr3_nt: TGTGCCAGCAGCGGCGGAGGACAGGCTCATAATTCACCCCTCCACTTT; cdr3_aa: CASSGGGQAHNSPLHF
cdr3_length: 13; clone_size: once; j_call: TRBJ2-7; v_call: TRBV27; d_call: TRBD2; cdr3_nt: TGTGCCAGCAGTTTTGGGACTAGGTACGAGCAGTACTTC; cdr3_aa: CASSFGTRYEQYF